This passage covers 26 T cell receptor beta chains from one sample sequenced in a study of cytomegalovirus exposure and HLA in healthy donors. Researchers ran the PCR with 60 Vbeta and 13 Jbeta primers. Sequencing was performed with immunoSEQ multiplex PCR; in TCRdb, only in-frame clones are kept and a portion is missing. In the table there are around 200,000 clones, around two thirds of which are singletons. Sequencing was carried out using PBMCs. All receptors derive from a man aged 35 to 55 in good health and CMV-seronegative.

This clone came up once. This CDR3 is CSVLSGYEQYF. The CDR3 DNA follows: TGCAGCGTATTAAGCGGCTACGAGCAGTACTTC. The chain links TRBV29-1 to TRBJ2-7; tentative D call: TRBD2 (5 bases). Between the trimmed V and J ends, which lost 6 bases and 3 bases, there was a span of 9 bases. Germline V gene lookup returns CDR1 SQVTM and CDR2 ANQGSEA. CDR3 size: 11 residues.

Regarding this clone: This CDR3 is also generated by other DNA sequences in the sample. This chain joins TRBV30 and TRBJ2-1, with D possibly being TRBD2 (5 bases). CDR1 is GTSNPN, CDR2 SVGIG, per germline (reference sequence). This CDR3 has 13 residues. V was pared by 4 bases and J by 4 bases, with 11 bases between. The CDR3, as DNA: TGTGCCTGGACGGGCGGGTCTTACAATGAGCAGTTCTTC. Translation: CAWTGGSYNEQFF.

This clone was seen once. V gene TRBV5-4 combines with J gene TRBJ2-1, with 10 bases that match TRBD2. The V segment lost 4 bases and the J segment 3 bases; nucleotides outside the gene matches: 7. Germline V gene data show CDR1 as SGHNT and CDR2 as YYREEE (reference sequence). The CDR3 length is 16 residues. CDR3 residues: CASSPSPSGSYNEQFF. The DNA for the CDR3 is TGTGCCAGCAGCCCCTCCCCTAGCGGGAGCTACAATGAGCAGTTCTTC.

This clone was seen only a few times. V is TRBV5-1 and J is TRBJ2-6, with 9 bases matching TRBD1. Unmatched junction bases numbered 2, after V lost 1 base and J lost 0 bases. CDR3 length equals 17 residues. CDR1 is SGHRS, CDR2 YFSETQ, per germline. The CDR3 coding sequence is TGCGCCAGCAGCTTGCGACAGGGGGGCTCTGGGGCCAACGTCCTGACTTTC. This translates into CASSLRQGGSGANVLTF.

The chain combines TRBV15 with TRBJ2-5, with 7 bases matching TRBD1. The DNA end favors TRBJ2-7, so the J call may be wrong. Per the germline V gene, CDR1 is LNHNV and CDR2 is YYDKDF (reference sequence). The CDR3 is 15 residues long. Written as DNA, the CDR3 is TGTGCCACCAGCAGAAACACAGGGGCCACCTACGAGCAGTACTTC. Its translation: CATSRNTGATYEQYF.

V usage is TRBV5-1 and J usage is TRBJ2-3; a weak D match, TRBD2 (5 bases). CDR1 and CDR2 (germline): SGHRS, YFSETQ. The CDR3 spans 15 residues. Trimming stripped 4 bases from V and 2 bases from J, with 14 bases between. CDR3 bases: TGCGCCAGCAGCCTCTCTACCGGGGACACAGATACGCAGTATTTT. Residues: CASSLSTGDTDTQYF. Full variable domain (rest looked up from reference TRBV5-1 and TRBJ2-3): KAGVTQTPRYLIKTRGQQVTLSCSPISGHRSVSWYQQTPGQGLQFLFEYFSETQRNKGNFPGRFSGRQFSNSRSEMNVSTLELGDSALYLCASSLSTGDTDTQYFGPGTRLTVL.

The chain couples TRBV2 to TRBJ2-7; TRBD1 aligns across 9 bases. The CDR3 has 16 residues. CDR1 and CDR2 from the germline V gene are SNHLY and FYNNEI. Losses at the gene ends were 6 bases for V and 1 base for J; bases not matched to a gene: 10. The DNA for the CDR3 is TGTGCCAGCAGCAAAGAGGGGACAGGGTTTTCCTACGAGCAGTACTTC. This sequence encodes CASSKEGTGFSYEQYF.

The genes are TRBV19 and TRBJ1-4; 8 positions match TRBD1. Germline V lookup: CDR1 LNHDA, CDR2 SQIVND (reference sequence). The CDR3 runs 14 residues. V dropped 4 bases and J dropped 8; count of bases not matched to a gene: 6. The CDR3 loop is CASSRGRGLEKLFF. CDR3 coding DNA: TGTGCCAGTAGTAGGGGCAGGGGGCTAGAAAAACTGTTTTTT.

The chain combines TRBV25-1 with TRBJ1-2; 8 nucleotides line up with TRBD1. The CDR3 totals 14 residues. Unmatched junction bases numbered 8, after V lost 3 bases and J lost 8 bases. Germline V lookup: CDR1 MGHDK, CDR2 SYGVNS. Here the CDR3 reads CASSDRGQGRGYTF. Written as DNA, the CDR3 is TGTGCCAGCAGTGACCGAGGACAGGGCCGAGGCTACACCTTC.

The rearrangement joins TRBV4-1 to TRBJ1-2, with 9 positions matching TRBD1. The CDR3 length is 15 residues. The junction had 9 bases not matched to a gene; V was cut back by 4 bases and J by 6 bases. Germline CDR1 is MGHRA and CDR2 is YSYEKL. CDR3 protein: CASSLRDRVSDGYTF. The CDR3 region has the DNA TGCGCCAGCAGCCTCCGGGACAGGGTATCAGATGGCTACACCTTC.

The V gene is TRBV2, the J gene TRBJ2-6; possibly TRBD1 for D (5 bases). CDR3 length: 16 amino acids. Looked up from germline, CDR1 is SNHLY and CDR2 is FYNNEI. The V and J ends lost 4 bases and 2 bases respectively, with 12 bases between them. CDR3 residues: CASSVGKGTGANVLTF. CDR3 coding DNA: TGTGCCAGCAGTGTTGGGAAGGGGACTGGGGCCAACGTCCTGACTTTC.

The rearrangement links TRBV6-1 to TRBJ1-2; D not resolved. This CDR3 has 16 amino acids. Germline V gives CDR1 MNHNS, CDR2 SASEGT. The V end lost 0 bases, the J end lost 5 bases, and 16 bases lay between the germline ends. CDR3 nucleotide sequence: TGTGCCAGCAGTGAAGCATCAGCTGGAGCCGGGTATGGCTACACCTTC. Amino acids: CASSEASAGAGYGYTF.

The J gene is TRBJ1-1, the V gene TRBV15; 9 nucleotides match TRBD1. Germline values: CDR1 LNHNV, CDR2 YYDKDF (reference sequence). V trimming: 1 base; J trimming: 2 bases; junction bases outside the gene matches: 2. The CDR3 loop spans 15 amino acids. In DNA form, the CDR3 reads TGTGCCACCAGCAGAGGGGGACAGGGTAACACTGAAGCTTTCTTT. Its protein product is CATSRGGQGNTEAFF.

The genes are TRBV4-2 and TRBJ1-2; no clear D. In germline, CDR1 is LGHNA, CDR2 YNFKEQ. Deletions cut 0 bases from V and 6 bases from J, with 8 bases between. CDR3 length: 13 residues. The CDR3 is CASSQDLEDGYTF. The CDR3 nucleotides are TGTGCCAGCAGCCAAGATCTGGAGGATGGCTACACCTTC.

V is TRBV6-5 and J is TRBJ1-5, with 8 bases fitting TRBD1. This CDR3 is built from 14 residues. The V and J ends lost 6 bases and 5 bases, in that order; junction bases with no gene match: 6. The germline V gene has CDR1 MNHEY and CDR2 SVGAGI. The CDR3 DNA sequence: TGTGCCAGCAGCCCCAGGGGGCGATATCAGCCCCAGCATTTT. This encodes CASSPRGRYQPQHF.

The chain combines TRBV5-4 with TRBJ1-2; D is undetermined. Germline V gives CDR1 SGHNT, CDR2 YYREEE (reference sequence). The germline V and J ends were trimmed by 4 bases and 4 bases, with 14 bases remaining between them. This CDR3 has 14 residues. In nucleotides, the CDR3 is TGTGCCAGCAGCACCCTTCAGGCCCCCTATGGCTACACCTTC. Encoded protein: CASSTLQAPYGYTF. The complete variable domain, with remaining parts taken from reference TRBV5-4 and TRBJ1-2, reads ETGVTQSPTHLIKTRGQQVTLRCSSQSGHNTVSWYQQALGQGPQFIFQYYREEENGRGNFPPRFSGLQFPNYSSELNVNALELDDSALYLCASSTLQAPYGYTFGSGTRLTVV.

This chain uses TRBV6-4 with TRBJ2-3; the D gene is possibly TRBD1 (5 bases). There are 14 residues in the CDR3. Trimming shortened V by 5 bases and J by 2 bases, and 11 bases separated the two germline ends. The V gene's germline CDR1 is MRHNA and CDR2 SNTAGT. CDR3 loop: CASSPTTATDTQYF. The CDR3 nucleotides read TGTGCCAGCAGTCCTACGACAGCCACAGATACGCAGTATTTT.

In the case of this clone: Other nucleotide sequences from this sample produce the same CDR3. The chain combines TRBV15 with TRBJ2-1, with TRBD1 identical over 9 bases. CDR3 length: 15 residues. V shed 2 bases and J 3 bases; nucleotides not matched to a gene: 2. The germline gives CDR1 LNHNV, CDR2 YYDKDF (reference sequence). As DNA, the CDR3 is TGTGCCACCAGCAGAAGGACAGGGGACTACAATGAGCAGTTCTTC. Protein: CATSRRTGDYNEQFF.

The rearrangement uses TRBV11-2 and TRBJ2-5, with 7 bases identical to TRBD2. CDR1 is SGHAT and CDR2 is FQNNGV in the germline V gene. The J segment lost 4 bases and the V segment lost 2 bases, leaving 13 bases of the junction unmatched. The CDR3 covers 17 residues. The CDR3 nucleotides read TGTGCCAGCAGCTTACGACTAGCCGGATTAATAGCAGAGACCCAGTACTTC. This gives the protein CASSLRLAGLIAETQYF.

The rearrangement uses TRBV6-6 and TRBJ2-3; 7 bases align to TRBD2. The CDR3 loop spans 12 amino acids. Trimming took 11 bases from V and 2 from J; bases not matched to a gene: 4. Germline V gene data show CDR1 as MNHNY and CDR2 as SVGAGI (reference sequence). The CDR3 bases are TGTGCCGGGGGGGAGTACACAGATACGCAGTATTTT. It yields the protein CAGGEYTDTQYF.

The gene calls are TRBV4-1 and TRBJ2-1, with TRBD1 as a possible D gene (5 bases). With 4 bases removed from V and 3 bases from J, the gap between germline ends came to 13 bases. CDR1 and CDR2 (germline): MGHRA, YSYEKL. The CDR3 extends over 15 amino acids. Here the CDR3 DNA reads TGCGCCAGCAGCCCCGTCACAGGTAACTACAATGAGCAGTTCTTC. It specifies CASSPVTGNYNEQFF.

The V call is TRBV10-3, the J call TRBJ2-7, with 7 bases identical to TRBD1. Trimming cost V 3 bases and J 0 bases; bases outside gene matches: 2. The CDR3 covers 14 residues. The germline V gene encodes CDR1 ENHRY and CDR2 SYGVKD. CDR3 sequence: CAISEDRDSYEQYF. CDR3 DNA sequence: TGTGCCATCAGTGAAGACAGGGACTCCTACGAGCAGTACTTC.

V and J are TRBV11-2 and TRBJ2-3; a weak D match, TRBD2 (6 bases). In germline, CDR1 is SGHAT, CDR2 FQNNGV. The CDR3 loop spans 16 amino acids. The V gene lost 6 bases and the J gene lost 2 bases, with 18 bases spanning the gap. The CDR3 DNA sequence: TGTGCCAGCAGGCGAAGCGGGTTCTTCTCCACAGATACGCAGTATTTT. This encodes CASRRSGFFSTDTQYF.

The V gene is TRBV11-3, the J gene TRBJ2-1; D unclear. Germline loops: CDR1 SGHNT, CDR2 YENEEA. CDR3 length equals 13 residues. Trimming took off 6 bases at V and 9 bases at J, with 15 bases between the two ends. The CDR3 is CASSSNSQSEQFF. For the CDR3, the DNA is TGTGCCAGCAGTTCCAACTCGCAAAGTGAGCAGTTCTTC.

The CDR3 coding sequence is TGTGCCAGCAGCCCTCGACAGAGCGTTCAAGAGACCCAGTACTTC. This codes for CASSPRQSVQETQYF. V gene TRBV7-2 combines with J gene TRBJ2-5; tentative D call: TRBD1 (5 bases). Germline V gene data show CDR1 as SGHTA and CDR2 as FQGNSA. The CDR3 extends over 15 amino acids. V lost 5 bases to trimming and J lost 2 bases, with 15 bases between them.

This chain connects TRBV4-3 to TRBJ1-3; D call uncertain. CDR3 length: 15 amino acids. Germline V CDR1 and CDR2: LGHNA, YSLEER. The V end lost 0 bases, the J end lost 2 bases, and 8 bases lay between the germline ends. CDR3 protein: CASSQEMGAGNTIYF. The DNA of the CDR3 is TGCGCCAGCAGCCAAGAAATGGGAGCTGGAAACACCATATATTTT.